The clone carrying this TCR beta chain was counted only a few times. At least 6.5 million PBMCs were isolated per sample. The second PCR ran about 6 to 12 cycles with a sample-barcoded 5' primer and J-beta primers. Via MiXCR, TCRdb re-called the 5' RACE reads, giving one row per CDR3 protein. The profile shows approximately 1.5 million distinct CDR3 sequences, roughly 32% of them singletons. The length of the CDR3 is 15 residues. V lost 4 bases, J lost 3 bases, and 13 bases lay in between. From germline, CDR1 is PRHDT and CDR2 FYEKMQ (reference sequence). These data belong to a study of blood T cells in healthy people across ages.

This chain uses TRBV13 with TRBJ2-1, with D maybe TRBD1 (6 bases). Sequencing was carried out using blood. This TCR came from a woman aged 25 to 39 in good health. The CDR3 reads CASSSPGHIYNEQFF. CDR3 coding DNA: TGTGCCAGCAGCTCGCCGGGACACATCTACAATGAGCAGTTCTTC.